In this sample, the clone carrying this T cell receptor beta chain turned up many times. The read finishes 3 residues shy of the CDR3 end, and the germline J gene is used to complete it. The sample is drawn from a study of T cell clonality in common variable immunodeficiency. The germline V gene encodes CDR1 SEHNR and CDR2 FQNEAQ (reference sequence). V lost 3 bases, J lost 4 bases, and 2 bases stayed unmatched. The CDR3 loop spans 14 amino acids. TCRdb's copy holds only in-frame clones and misses some; the assay was immunoSEQ multiplex PCR. Listed for the sample are approximately 37,000 clones, none seen a single time.

The V call is TRBV7-9, the J call TRBJ2-3, with 9 positions matching TRBD1. The source of this sequence is a person between 18 and 69 years old in good health. Material for sequencing was peripheral blood mononuclear cells. The CDR3 reads CASSFDRGADTQYF. CDR3 bases read: TGTGCCAGCAGCTTTGACAGGGGGGCAGATACG.